Sequencing of this TCR beta chain was carried out in a study of neurological immune-mediated disorders. Study background: Secondary progressive cases numbered 3 among the roughly 34 multiple sclerosis patients, while the other 31 were relapsing-remitting.

Germline V gene lookup returns CDR1 KGHSH and CDR2 LQKENI. This CDR3 has 14 amino acids. V lost 3 bases and J 5 bases, leaving 13 bases between the germline ends. By 5'RACE with 10-nucleotide random UMIs, the cDNA was made. From the 5' RACE reads, TCRdb called clonotypes with MiXCR, one entry per CDR3 protein. In the table there are approximately 82,000 distinct CDR3 sequences, about 2.5% of which are singletons. The unsorted libraries were produced from 2 million PBMCs held at -80 C. This clonotype was picked up many times. This sequence joins TRBV18 and TRBJ1-1; D perhaps matches TRBD1 (5 bases). Sequenced: PBMCs. This clonotype was sampled from a woman aged 25 to 39 with multiple sclerosis. The CDR3: CASSPGRPRTEAFF. CDR3 nucleotides: TGTGCCAGCTCACCGGGGCGGCCGAGAACTGAAGCTTTCTTT.